This T cell receptor beta chain was found in a study of siplizumab effects on memory and regulatory T cells. Study results and limitations: Roughly 75-96% of proliferating clones (CD4+ or CD8+) could not be assigned a naive or memory phenotype. Naive T cells apparently outstripped memory cells in diversity and seemed major alloresponse contributors. Fewer alloreactive sequences mapped to unstimulated CD4+ memory cells under siplizumab.

On this clone: The antigen is undetermined.

TCRdb keeps only in-frame clones here, not all; method: immunoSEQ multiplex PCR. The sample records some 100,000 clones, more than 85% being singletons. This CDR3 has 14 amino acids. J lost 2 bases, V lost 7 bases, and 7 bases had no gene match. Germline CDR1 is MNHNY and CDR2 is SVGAGI (reference sequence). Sequenced input: CD4+ T cells sorted from blood. The gene calls are TRBV6-6 and TRBJ1-2, with 7 bases identical to TRBD1. The sequence was obtained from a human donor in good health. CDR3: CASTQTGSNYGYTF. CDR3 sequence (DNA): TGTGCCAGCACCCAGACAGGGAGCAACTATGGCTACACCTTC.